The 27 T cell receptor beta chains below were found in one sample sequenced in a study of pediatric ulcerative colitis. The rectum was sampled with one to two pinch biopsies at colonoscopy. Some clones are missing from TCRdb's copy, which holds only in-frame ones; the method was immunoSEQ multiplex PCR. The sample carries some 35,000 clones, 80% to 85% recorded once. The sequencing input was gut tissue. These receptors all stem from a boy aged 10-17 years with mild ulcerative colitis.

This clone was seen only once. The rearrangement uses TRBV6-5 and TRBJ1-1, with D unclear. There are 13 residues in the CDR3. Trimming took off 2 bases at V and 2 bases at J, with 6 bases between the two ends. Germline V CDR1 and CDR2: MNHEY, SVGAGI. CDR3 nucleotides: TGTGCCAGCAGTTACACAGAAAACACTGAAGCTTTCTTT. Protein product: CASSYTENTEAFF.

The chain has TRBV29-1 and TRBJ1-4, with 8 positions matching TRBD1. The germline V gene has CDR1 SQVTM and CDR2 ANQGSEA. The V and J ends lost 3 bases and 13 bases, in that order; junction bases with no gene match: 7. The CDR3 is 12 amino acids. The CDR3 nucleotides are TGCAGCGTTGAGAGGGGGACAGGAAGACTGTTTTTT. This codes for CSVERGTGRLFF.

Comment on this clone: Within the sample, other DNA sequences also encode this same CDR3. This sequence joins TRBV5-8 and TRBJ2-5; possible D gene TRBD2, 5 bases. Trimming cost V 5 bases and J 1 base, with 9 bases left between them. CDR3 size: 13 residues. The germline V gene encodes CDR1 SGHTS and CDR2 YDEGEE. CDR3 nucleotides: TGTGCCAGCAGACGGGGTACCCAAGAGACCCAGTACTTC. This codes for CASRRGTQETQYF.

The CDR3 reads CASSQGGGARDTQYF. The CDR3 DNA sequence: TGCGCCAGCAGCCAAGGAGGGGGGGCAAGAGATACGCAGTATTTT. The chain joins TRBV4-1 to TRBJ2-3, with a tentative D call TRBD2 (7 bases). V lost 1 base and J lost 5, with 13 bases in between. This CDR3 is 15 amino acids long. Germline V gene lookup returns CDR1 MGHRA and CDR2 YSYEKL.

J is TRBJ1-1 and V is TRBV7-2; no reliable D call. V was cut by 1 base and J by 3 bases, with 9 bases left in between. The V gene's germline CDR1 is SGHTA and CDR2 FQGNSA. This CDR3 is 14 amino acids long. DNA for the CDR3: TGTGCCAGCAGCTTAGTGCGGGTGGACACTGAAGCTTTCTTT. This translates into CASSLVRVDTEAFF.

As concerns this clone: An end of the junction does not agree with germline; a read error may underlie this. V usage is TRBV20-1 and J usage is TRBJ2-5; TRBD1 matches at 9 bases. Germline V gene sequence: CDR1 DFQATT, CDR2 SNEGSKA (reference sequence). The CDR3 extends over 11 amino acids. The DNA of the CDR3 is TGCAGTGCTAACACAGGGGGCCCAGGTCACTTC. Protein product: CSANTGGPGHF.

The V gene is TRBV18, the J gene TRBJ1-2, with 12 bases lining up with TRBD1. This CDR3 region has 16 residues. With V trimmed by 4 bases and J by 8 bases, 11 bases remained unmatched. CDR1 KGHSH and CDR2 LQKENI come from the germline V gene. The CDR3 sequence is CASSRDRGRWMSGYTF. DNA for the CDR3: TGTGCCAGCTCACGGGACAGGGGGCGCTGGATGAGCGGCTACACCTTC.

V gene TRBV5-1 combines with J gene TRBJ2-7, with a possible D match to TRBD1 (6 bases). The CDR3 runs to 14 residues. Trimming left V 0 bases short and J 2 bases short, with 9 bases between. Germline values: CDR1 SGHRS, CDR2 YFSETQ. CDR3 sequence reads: CASSLEDSAYEQYF. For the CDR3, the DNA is TGCGCCAGCAGCTTGGAGGACAGTGCCTACGAGCAGTACTTC. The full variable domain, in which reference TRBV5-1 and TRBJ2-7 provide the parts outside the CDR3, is KAGVTQTPRYLIKTRGQQVTLSCSPISGHRSVSWYQQTPGQGLQFLFEYFSETQRNKGNFPGRFSGRQFSNSRSEMNVSTLELGDSALYLCASSLEDSAYEQYFGPGTRLTVT.

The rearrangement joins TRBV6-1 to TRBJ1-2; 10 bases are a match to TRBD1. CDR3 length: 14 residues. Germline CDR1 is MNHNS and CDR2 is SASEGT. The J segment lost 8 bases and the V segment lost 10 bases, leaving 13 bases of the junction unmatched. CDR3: CAISPPGQGNGYTF. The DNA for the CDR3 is TGTGCCATTTCTCCCCCGGGACAGGGGAACGGCTACACCTTC.

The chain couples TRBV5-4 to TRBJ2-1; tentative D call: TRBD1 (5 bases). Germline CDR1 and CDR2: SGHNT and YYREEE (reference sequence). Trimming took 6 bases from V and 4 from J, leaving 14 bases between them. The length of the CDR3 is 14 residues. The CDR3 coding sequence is TGTGCCAGCACCTTAGGGGATCGTTACAATGAGCAGTTCTTC. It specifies CASTLGDRYNEQFF.

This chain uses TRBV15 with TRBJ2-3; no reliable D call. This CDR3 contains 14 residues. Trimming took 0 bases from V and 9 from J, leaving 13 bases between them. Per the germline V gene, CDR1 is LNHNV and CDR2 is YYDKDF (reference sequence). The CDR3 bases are TGTGCCACCAGCAGAGATGTCGTGGACGGGACGCAGTATTTT. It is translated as CATSRDVVDGTQYF.

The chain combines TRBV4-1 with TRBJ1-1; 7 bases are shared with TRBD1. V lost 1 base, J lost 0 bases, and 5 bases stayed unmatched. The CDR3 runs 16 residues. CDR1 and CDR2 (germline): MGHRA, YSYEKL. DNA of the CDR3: TGCGCCAGCAGCCAAGGAAGGGGGCTCGTGAACACTGAAGCTTTCTTT. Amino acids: CASSQGRGLVNTEAFF.

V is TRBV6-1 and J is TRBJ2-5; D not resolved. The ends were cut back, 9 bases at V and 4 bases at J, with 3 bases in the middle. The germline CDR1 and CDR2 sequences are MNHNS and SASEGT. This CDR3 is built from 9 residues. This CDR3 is CASRETQYF. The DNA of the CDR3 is TGTGCCAGTAGAGAGACCCAGTACTTC.

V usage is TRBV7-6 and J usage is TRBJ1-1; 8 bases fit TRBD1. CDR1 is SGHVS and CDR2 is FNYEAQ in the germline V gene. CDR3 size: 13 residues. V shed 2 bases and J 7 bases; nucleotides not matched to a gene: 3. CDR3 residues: CASSLPDRGEAFF. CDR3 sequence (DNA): TGTGCCAGCAGCTTACCCGACAGGGGTGAAGCTTTCTTT.

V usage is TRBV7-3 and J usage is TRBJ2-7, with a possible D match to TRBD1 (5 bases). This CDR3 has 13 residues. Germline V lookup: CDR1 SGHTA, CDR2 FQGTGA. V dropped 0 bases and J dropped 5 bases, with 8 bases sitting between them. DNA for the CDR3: TGTGCCAGCAGCTTAACGTGGGGCCACGAGCAGTACTTC. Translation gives CASSLTWGHEQYF.

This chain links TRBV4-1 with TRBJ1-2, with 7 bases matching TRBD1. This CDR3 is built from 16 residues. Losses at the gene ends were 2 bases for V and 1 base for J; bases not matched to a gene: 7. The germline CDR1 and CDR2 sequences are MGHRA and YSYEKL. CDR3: CASSQMRTGDNYGYTF. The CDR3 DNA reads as TGCGCCAGCAGCCAAATGCGGACAGGTGATAACTATGGCTACACCTTC.

CDR3 nucleotide sequence: TGTGCCAGCAGCTACCGGGTTAACACCGGGGAGCTGTTTTTT. It encodes CASSYRVNTGELFF. V gene TRBV7-2 combines with J gene TRBJ2-2, with D unclear. The germline V gene has CDR1 SGHTA and CDR2 FQGNSA. CDR3 length equals 14 residues. V lost 4 bases and J 2 bases, leaving 8 bases between the germline ends.

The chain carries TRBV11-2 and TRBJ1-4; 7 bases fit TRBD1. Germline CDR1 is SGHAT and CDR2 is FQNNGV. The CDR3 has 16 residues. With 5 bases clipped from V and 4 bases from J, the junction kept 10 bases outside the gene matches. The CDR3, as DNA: TGTGCCAGCAGCCCGAATCGGGACAGATTTAATGAAAAACTGTTTTTT. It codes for CASSPNRDRFNEKLFF.

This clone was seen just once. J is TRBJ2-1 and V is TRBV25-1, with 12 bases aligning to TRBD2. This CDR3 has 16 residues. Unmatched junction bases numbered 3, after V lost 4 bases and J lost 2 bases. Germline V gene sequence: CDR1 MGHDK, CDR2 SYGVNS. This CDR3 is CASSGRLAGAYNEQFF. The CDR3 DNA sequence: TGTGCCAGCAGTGGCCGACTAGCGGGGGCCTACAATGAGCAGTTCTTC.

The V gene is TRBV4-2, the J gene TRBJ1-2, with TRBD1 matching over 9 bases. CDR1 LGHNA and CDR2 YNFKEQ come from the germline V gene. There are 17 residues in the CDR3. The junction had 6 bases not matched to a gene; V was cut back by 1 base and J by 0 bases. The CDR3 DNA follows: TGTGCCAGCAGCCAAGGGACAGGGGTGGGAGCTAACTATGGCTACACCTTC. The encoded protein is CASSQGTGVGANYGYTF.

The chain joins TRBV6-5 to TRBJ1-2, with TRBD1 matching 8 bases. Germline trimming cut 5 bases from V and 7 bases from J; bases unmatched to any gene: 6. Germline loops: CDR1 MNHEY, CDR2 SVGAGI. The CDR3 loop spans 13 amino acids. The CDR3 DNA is TGTGCCAGCAGTCCCCGGGGACAGGTTGGCTACACCTTC. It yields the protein CASSPRGQVGYTF.

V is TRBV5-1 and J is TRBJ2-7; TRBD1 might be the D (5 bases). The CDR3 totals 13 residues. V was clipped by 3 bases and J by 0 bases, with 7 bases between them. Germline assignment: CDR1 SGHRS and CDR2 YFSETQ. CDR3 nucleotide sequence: TGCGCCAGCAGCTCAGGGCCCTCCTACGAGCAGTACTTC. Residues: CASSSGPSYEQYF.

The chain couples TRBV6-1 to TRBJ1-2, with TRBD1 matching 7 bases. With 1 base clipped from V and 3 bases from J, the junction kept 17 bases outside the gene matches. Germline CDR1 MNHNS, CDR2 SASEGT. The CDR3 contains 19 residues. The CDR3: CASSEDWLSGDDRDYGYTF. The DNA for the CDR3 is TGTGCCAGCAGTGAAGATTGGCTTTCGGGAGACGACAGGGACTATGGCTACACCTTC.

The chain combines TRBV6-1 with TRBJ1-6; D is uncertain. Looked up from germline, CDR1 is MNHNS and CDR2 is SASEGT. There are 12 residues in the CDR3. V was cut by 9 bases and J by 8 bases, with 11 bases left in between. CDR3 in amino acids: CASGLTYSPLHF. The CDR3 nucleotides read TGTGCCAGTGGACTGACCTATTCACCCCTCCACTTT.

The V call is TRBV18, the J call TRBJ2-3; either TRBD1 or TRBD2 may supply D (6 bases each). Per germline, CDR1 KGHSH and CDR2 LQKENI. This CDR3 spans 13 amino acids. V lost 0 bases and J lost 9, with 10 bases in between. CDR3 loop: CASSPPGGRTQYF. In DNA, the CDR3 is TGTGCCAGCTCACCACCTGGGGGGCGGACGCAGTATTTT.

CDR3 loop: CASSLPGRISGNTIYF. CDR3 nucleotides: TGTGCCAGCAGTTTGCCGGGACGGATCTCTGGAAACACCATATATTTT. The chain recombines TRBV6-5 with TRBJ1-3, with D maybe TRBD1 (5 bases). V was pared by 4 bases and J by 0 bases, with 13 bases between. The CDR3 is made up of 16 amino acids. Looked up from germline, CDR1 is MNHEY and CDR2 is SVGAGI.

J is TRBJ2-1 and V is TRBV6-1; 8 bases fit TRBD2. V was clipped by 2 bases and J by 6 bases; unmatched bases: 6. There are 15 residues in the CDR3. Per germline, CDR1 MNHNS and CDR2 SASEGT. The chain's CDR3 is CASSENGGASNEQFF. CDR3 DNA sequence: TGTGCCAGCAGTGAAAACGGGGGGGCCAGCAATGAGCAGTTCTTC.